Listed below are T cell receptor beta chains from one sample, sequenced in a study of T cell responses to AZD1222 COVID-19 vaccine. Measured with immunoSEQ multiplex PCR; TCRdb has only the in-frame clones, and not every one. This repertoire shows about 110,000 clones, about 89% found once; its top ten account for around 7%. The sample was peripheral blood, taken on day 0 of AZD1222 vaccination. The receptor set was obtained from an adult in good health. The conserved cysteine and the conserved F or W are not part of the CDR3 here.

v_call	j_call	cdr3_aa
TRBV7-6	TRBJ2-3	ASSFPGWGTDTQY
TRBV29-1	TRBJ2-3	SVEGGLALGTDTQY
TRBV5-1	TRBJ1-2	ASSPEAGHYGYT
TRBV6-5	TRBJ1-6	ASTLGGQGASPLH
TRBV3-1/TRBV3-2	TRBJ1-1	ASSQGQANTEAF
TRBV27	TRBJ2-7	ASSLVSGSTFWGEQY
TRBV30	TRBJ1-2	AWSATQGGYGYT
TRBV9	TRBJ1-1	ASSVNEAQNTEAF
TRBV18	TRBJ2-7	ASSPPASYEQY
TRBV7-2	TRBJ1-5	ASSLNGGNQPQH
TRBV19	TRBJ2-1	ASSILRGVVENEQF
TRBV10-1	TRBJ2-2	ASTPGLAPIGELF
TRBV27	TRBJ1-4	ASSLLRGSEKLF
TRBV6-5	TRBJ1-2	ASSGPRVRGYT
TRBV5-1	TRBJ2-6	ASSRQGVTGANVLT
TRBV5-4	TRBJ2-7	ASSSGTSGYEQY
TRBV18	TRBJ2-5	ASSPNRANGETQY
TRBV11-2	TRBJ2-7	ASSLDGRGSTYEQY
TRBV5-1	TRBJ2-2	ASSLGASGELF
TRBV9	TRBJ1-2	ASSFGYGYT
TRBV19	TRBJ1-5	ASGLGNQPQH
TRBV11-2	TRBJ2-3	ASSLRLAGITDTQY
TRBV6-5	TRBJ2-1	ASSPRAYNEQF
TRBV29-1	TRBJ1-4	SVRRGTNEKLF
TRBV30	TRBJ1-6	AWRSGGTGSPLH
TRBV3-1/TRBV3-2	TRBJ1-1	ASSQFSGGKNTEAF
TRBV4-1	TRBJ1-4	ASSQEKGQGAGKLF
TRBV4-2	TRBJ2-5	ASSQGSLRPGTQETQY
TRBV19	TRBJ1-6	ASSTHAGGDNSPLH
TRBV19	TRBJ1-2	ASSIGRRPGYT
TRBV27	TRBJ2-3	ASKKGLAGADTQY